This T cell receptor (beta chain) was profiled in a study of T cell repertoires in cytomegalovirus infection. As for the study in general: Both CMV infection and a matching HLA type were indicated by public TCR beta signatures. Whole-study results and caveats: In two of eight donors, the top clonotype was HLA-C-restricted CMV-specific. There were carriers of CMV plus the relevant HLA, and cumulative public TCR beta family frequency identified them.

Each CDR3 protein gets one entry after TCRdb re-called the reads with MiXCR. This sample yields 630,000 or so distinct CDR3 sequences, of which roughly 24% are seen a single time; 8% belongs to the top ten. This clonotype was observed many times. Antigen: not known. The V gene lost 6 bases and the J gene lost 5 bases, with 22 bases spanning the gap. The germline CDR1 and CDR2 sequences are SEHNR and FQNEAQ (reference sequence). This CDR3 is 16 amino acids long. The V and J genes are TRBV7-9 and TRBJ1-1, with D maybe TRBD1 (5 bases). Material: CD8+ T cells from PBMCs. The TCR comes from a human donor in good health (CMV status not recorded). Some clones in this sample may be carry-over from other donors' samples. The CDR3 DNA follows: TGTGCCAGCAGATTGACCACGGGGGGAGGATGGACTGAAGCTTTCTTT. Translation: CASRLTTGGGWTEAFF.